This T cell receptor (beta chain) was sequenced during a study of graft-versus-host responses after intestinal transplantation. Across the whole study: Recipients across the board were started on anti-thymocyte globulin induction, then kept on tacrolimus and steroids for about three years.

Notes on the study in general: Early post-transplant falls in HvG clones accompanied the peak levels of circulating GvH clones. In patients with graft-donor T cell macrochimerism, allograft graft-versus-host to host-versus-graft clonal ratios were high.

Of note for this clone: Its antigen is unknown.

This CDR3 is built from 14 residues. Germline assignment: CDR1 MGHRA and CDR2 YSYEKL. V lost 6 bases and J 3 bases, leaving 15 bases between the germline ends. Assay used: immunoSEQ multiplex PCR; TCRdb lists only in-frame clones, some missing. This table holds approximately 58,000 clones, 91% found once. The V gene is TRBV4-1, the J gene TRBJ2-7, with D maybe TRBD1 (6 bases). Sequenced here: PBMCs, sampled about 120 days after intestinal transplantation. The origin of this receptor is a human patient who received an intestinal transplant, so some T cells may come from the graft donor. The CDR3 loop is CASSQRRGGYEQYF. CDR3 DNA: TGCGCCAGCAGTCAAAGACGAGGGGGCTACGAGCAGTACTTC.